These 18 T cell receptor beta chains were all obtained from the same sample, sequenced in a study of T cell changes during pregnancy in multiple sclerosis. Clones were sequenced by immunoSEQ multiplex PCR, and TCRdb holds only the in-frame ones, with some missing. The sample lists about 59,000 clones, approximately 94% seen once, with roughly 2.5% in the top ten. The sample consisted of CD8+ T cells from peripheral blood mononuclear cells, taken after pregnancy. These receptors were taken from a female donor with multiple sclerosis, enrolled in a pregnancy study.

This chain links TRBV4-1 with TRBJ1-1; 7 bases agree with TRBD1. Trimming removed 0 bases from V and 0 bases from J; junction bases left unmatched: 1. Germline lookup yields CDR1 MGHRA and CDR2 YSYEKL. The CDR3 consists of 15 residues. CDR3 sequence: CASSQEGQLNTEAFF. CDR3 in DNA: TGCGCCAGCAGCCAAGAGGGACAGTTGAACACTGAAGCTTTCTTT.

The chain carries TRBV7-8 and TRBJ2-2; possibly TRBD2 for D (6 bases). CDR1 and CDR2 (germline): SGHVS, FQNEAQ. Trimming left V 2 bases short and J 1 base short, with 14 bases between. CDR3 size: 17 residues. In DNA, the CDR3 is TGTGCCAGCAGCTTATGGGGAGGCGGGGTGAACACCGGGGAGCTGTTTTTT. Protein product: CASSLWGGGVNTGELFF. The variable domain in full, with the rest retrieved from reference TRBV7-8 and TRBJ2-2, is GAGVSQSPRYKVAKRGQDVALRCDPISGHVSLFWYQQALGQGPEFLTYFQNEAQLDKSGLPSDRFFAERPEGSVSTLKIQRTQQEDSAVYLCASSLWGGGVNTGELFFGEGSRLTVL.

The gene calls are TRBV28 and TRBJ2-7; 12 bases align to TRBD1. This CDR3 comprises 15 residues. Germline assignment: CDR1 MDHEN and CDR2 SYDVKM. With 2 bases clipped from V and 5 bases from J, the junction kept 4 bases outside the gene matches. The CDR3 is CASSLGGQGAHEQYF. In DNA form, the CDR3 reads TGTGCCAGCAGTTTAGGGGGACAGGGGGCCCACGAGCAGTACTTC.

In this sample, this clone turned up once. CDR3 sequence reads: CASSRDRDEQFF. The CDR3 DNA sequence: TGTGCCAGCAGCCGCGACAGGGATGAGCAGTTCTTC. This chain joins TRBV5-6 and TRBJ2-1, with 7 bases identical to TRBD1. Per the germline V gene, CDR1 is SGHDT and CDR2 is YYEEEE. Trimming took 4 bases from V and 8 from J; bases not matched to a gene: 3. The CDR3 runs to 12 residues.

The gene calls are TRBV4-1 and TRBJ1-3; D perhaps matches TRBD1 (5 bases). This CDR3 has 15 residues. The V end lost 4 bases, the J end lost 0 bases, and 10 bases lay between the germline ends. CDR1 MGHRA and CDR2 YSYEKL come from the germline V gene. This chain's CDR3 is CASSRLGLSGNTIYF. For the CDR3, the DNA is TGCGCCAGCAGCCGGTTGGGACTCTCTGGAAACACCATATATTTT.

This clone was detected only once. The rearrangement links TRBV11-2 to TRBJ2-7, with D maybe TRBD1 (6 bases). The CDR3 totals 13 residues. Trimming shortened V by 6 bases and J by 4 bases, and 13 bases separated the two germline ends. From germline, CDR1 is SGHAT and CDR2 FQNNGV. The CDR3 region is CASSRGDKYEQYF. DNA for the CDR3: TGTGCCAGCAGTCGAGGGGACAAATACGAGCAGTACTTC.

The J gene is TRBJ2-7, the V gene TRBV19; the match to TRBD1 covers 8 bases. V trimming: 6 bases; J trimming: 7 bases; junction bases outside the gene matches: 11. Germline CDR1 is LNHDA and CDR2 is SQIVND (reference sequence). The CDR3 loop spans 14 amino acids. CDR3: CASSQGQGTREQYF. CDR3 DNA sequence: TGTGCCAGTAGCCAAGGACAGGGAACTAGGGAGCAGTACTTC.

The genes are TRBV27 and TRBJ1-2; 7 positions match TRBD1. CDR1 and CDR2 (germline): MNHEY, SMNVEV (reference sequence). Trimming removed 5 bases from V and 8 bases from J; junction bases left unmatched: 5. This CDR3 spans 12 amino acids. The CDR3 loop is CASSPRTGGYTF. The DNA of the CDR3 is TGTGCCAGCAGTCCAAGGACAGGCGGCTACACCTTC.

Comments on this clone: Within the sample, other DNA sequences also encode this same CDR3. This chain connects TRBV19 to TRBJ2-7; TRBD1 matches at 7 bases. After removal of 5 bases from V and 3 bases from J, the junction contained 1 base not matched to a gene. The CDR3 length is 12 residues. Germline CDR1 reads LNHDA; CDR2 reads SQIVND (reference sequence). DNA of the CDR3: TGTGCCAGTAGTCCAGGGGGCTACGAGCAGTACTTC. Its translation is CASSPGGYEQYF.

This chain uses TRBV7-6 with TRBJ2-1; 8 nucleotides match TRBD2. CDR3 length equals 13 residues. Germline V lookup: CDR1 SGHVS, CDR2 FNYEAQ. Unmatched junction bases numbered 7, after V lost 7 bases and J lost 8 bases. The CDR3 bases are TGTGCCAGCACCCTAAGCGGGAGTTATGAGCAGTTCTTC. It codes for CASTLSGSYEQFF.

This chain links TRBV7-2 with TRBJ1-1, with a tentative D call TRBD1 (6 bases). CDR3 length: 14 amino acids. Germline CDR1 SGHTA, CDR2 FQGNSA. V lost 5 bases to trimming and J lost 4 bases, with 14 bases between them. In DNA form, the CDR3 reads TGTGCCAGCAGCCACGGCAGGGGTCCCACTGAAGCTTTCTTT. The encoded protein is CASSHGRGPTEAFF. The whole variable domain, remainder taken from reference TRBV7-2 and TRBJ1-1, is GAGVSQSPSNKVTEKGKDVELRCDPISGHTALYWYRQSLGQGLEFLIYFQGNSAPDKSGLPSDRFSAERTGGSVSTLTIQRTQQEDSAVYLCASSHGRGPTEAFFGQGTRLTVV.

The CDR3 region is CASSLLGTGGYGYTF. The CDR3 bases are TGTGCCAGCAGTTTATTAGGGACAGGGGGCTATGGCTACACCTTC. The V gene is TRBV27, the J gene TRBJ1-2, with TRBD1 matching 11 bases. Trimming at V came to 1 base and at J to 4 bases, leaving 2 bases not matched to a gene. This CDR3 has 15 residues. The germline CDR1 and CDR2 sequences are MNHEY and SMNVEV (reference sequence).

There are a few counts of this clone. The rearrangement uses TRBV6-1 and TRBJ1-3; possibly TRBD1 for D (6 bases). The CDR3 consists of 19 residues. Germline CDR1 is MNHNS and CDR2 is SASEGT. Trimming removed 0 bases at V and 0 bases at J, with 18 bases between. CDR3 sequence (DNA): TGTGCCAGCAGTGAAGCGCTTATCGGACAGCCGATCTCTGGAAACACCATATATTTT. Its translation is CASSEALIGQPISGNTIYF.

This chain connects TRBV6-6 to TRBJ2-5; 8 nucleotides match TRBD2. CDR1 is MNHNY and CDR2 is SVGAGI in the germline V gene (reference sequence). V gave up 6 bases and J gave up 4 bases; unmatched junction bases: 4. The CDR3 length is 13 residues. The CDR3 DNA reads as TGTGCCAGCAGAGCCGGGACTAGAGAGACCCAGTACTTC. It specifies CASRAGTRETQYF.

The CDR3 protein is CAISLRMEENTEAFF. DNA of the CDR3: TGTGCCATCAGTCTTCGGATGGAGGAGAACACTGAAGCTTTCTTT. The rearrangement links TRBV10-3 to TRBJ1-1, with D unresolved. The CDR3 covers 15 residues. Trimming removed 5 bases at V and 1 base at J, with 14 bases between. Germline lookup yields CDR1 ENHRY and CDR2 SYGVKD.

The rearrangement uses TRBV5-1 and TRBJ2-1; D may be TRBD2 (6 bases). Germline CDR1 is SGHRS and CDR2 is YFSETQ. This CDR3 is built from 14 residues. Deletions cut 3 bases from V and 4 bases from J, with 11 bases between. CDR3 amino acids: CASSSGDQYNEQFF. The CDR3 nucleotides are TGCGCCAGCAGCTCGGGGGACCAATACAATGAGCAGTTCTTC.

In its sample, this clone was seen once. The CDR3 bases are TGTGCCAGCAGTTTATCCTTAACAGGGGTGGGAGGCTACACCTTC. It yields the protein CASSLSLTGVGGYTF. The chain is built from TRBV27 and TRBJ1-2; TRBD1 matches at 7 bases. This CDR3 is built from 15 residues. Trimming cost V 0 bases and J 8 bases; bases outside gene matches: 9. Germline CDR1 and CDR2: MNHEY and SMNVEV (reference sequence).

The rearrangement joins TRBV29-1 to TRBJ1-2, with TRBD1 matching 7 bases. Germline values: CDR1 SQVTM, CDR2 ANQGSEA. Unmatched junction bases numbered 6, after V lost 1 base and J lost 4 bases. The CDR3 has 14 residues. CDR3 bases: TGCAGCGTTGAAGCCCCGGGACAGAGCTATGGCTACACCTTC. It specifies CSVEAPGQSYGYTF.